Sequencing of this TCR beta chain was carried out in a study of blood T cell repertoires in COVID-19. Across the study: Acute and convalescent COVID-19 specimens originated in the United States, Italy and Spain.

In the original processing: Using reference gene primer amplification, nucleated cell counts were estimated. The protocol was immunoSEQ multiplex PCR, while the TCRdb copy is restricted to in-frame clones and leaves out a portion. Clonal size and the V and J genes are those of that table, whereas D and trimming came from the DNA. The sample holds around 150,000 clones, about 87% seen once. Seattle's enrolled individuals joined amid active infection and were then monitored longitudinally. The germline gives CDR1 LNHDA, CDR2 SQIVND (reference sequence). CDR3 length: 13 residues. The V gene lost 6 bases and the J gene lost 5 bases, with 13 bases spanning the gap.

The source is a woman aged 70-85 years with COVID-19, enrolled during active disease. The chain recombines TRBV19 with TRBJ1-2; D gene unclear. The sample taken for sequencing was peripheral blood. The CDR3 nucleotides are TGTGCCAGTAGGGCTACCAACGGGTATGGCTACACCTTC. Protein sequence: CASRATNGYGYTF.